In this sample, the clone carrying this T cell receptor (beta chain) turned up many times. V lost 0 bases and J lost 2, with 14 bases in between. The CDR3 is 15 residues long. Per the germline V gene, CDR1 is DFQATT and CDR2 is SNEGSKA (reference sequence). RNA transcripts were the template for amplifying TCR beta CDR3 regions. TCR CDR3 underwent first-round RT-PCR with the HTBI primer set. TCRdb fed the multiplex PCR reads into MiXCR, producing one record per CDR3 protein. The sample records approximately 500,000 distinct CDR3 sequences, around 42% being singletons. This record belongs to a study of T cells in Graves' hyperthyroidism and ophthalmopathy. Stable Graves' hyperthyroidism meant no ophthalmopathy progression within 18 months. Patients were excluded because of uncontrolled infection, other autoimmune disease, pregnancy or lactation.

The sequencing sample was made of peripheral blood or thyroid tissue (not recorded which). This clonotype was obtained from a woman aged 18-29 years with Graves' hyperthyroidism. The chain employs TRBV20-1 and TRBJ2-7; TRBD1 might be the D (6 bases). CDR3 nucleotide sequence: TGCAGTGCTAGAGATGGTAGTACAGGGACCTACGAGCAGTACTTC. This gives the protein CSARDGSTGTYEQYF.